This passage covers 28 T cell receptor beta chains from one sample sequenced in a study of human T cells and chemical hapten exposure. TCRdb reprocessed the RACE reads with MiXCR, giving one entry per CDR3 protein. The repertoire holds roughly 100,000 distinct CDR3 sequences, with 9.6% as singletons. Time point indicated: pre-sensitization, week 0. Indicated treatment: therapeutic diphenylcyclopropenone sensitization with weekly scalp DPC. Sequences were derived from whole blood, sampled in connection with sensitization to the hapten diphenylcyclopropenone (DPC). These receptors all stem from a woman aged 40 to 50 with alopecia areata. Some clones in this sample may be carry-over from other donors' samples.

This clonotype was counted many times. The chain couples TRBV28 to TRBJ2-7; 7 bases match TRBD1. The CDR3 has 17 amino acids. Germline trimming cut 6 bases from V and 0 bases from J; bases unmatched to any gene: 14. CDR1 and CDR2 from the germline V gene are MDHEN and SYDVKM. CDR3: CASRVQGVKATSYEQYF. DNA of the CDR3: TGTGCCAGCAGGGTCCAGGGGGTGAAGGCCACCTCCTACGAGCAGTACTTC.

This chain joins TRBV11-3 and TRBJ2-2; no firm D call. V lost 4 bases, J lost 2 bases, and 11 bases lay in between. CDR3 length equals 15 residues. CDR1 and CDR2 (germline): SGHNT, YENEEA. CDR3 DNA: TGTGCCAGCAGCTCCCGACAAGGCAACACCGGGGAGCTGTTTTTT. The encoded protein is CASSSRQGNTGELFF.

The chain recombines TRBV7-2 with TRBJ2-3; D not resolved. Germline CDR1 and CDR2: SGHTA and FQGNSA. The V and J ends lost 2 bases and 0 bases respectively, with 12 bases between them. CDR3 size: 16 residues. This CDR3 reads CASSLSPGASTDTQYF. CDR3 in DNA: TGTGCCAGCAGCTTATCCCCCGGAGCTAGCACAGATACGCAGTATTTT. Drawing the rest from reference TRBV7-2 and TRBJ2-3, the complete variable domain is GAGVSQSPSNKVTEKGKDVELRCDPISGHTALYWYRQSLGQGLEFLIYFQGNSAPDKSGLPSDRFSAERTGGSVSTLTIQRTQQEDSAVYLCASSLSPGASTDTQYFGPGTRLTVL.

This clonotype was counted ten times or more. This chain connects TRBV3-1 to TRBJ2-5; D remains ambiguous. The CDR3 contains 14 residues. Germline CDR1 reads LGHDT; CDR2 reads YNNKEL (reference sequence). V lost 4 bases and J lost 5, with 14 bases in between. This CDR3 reads CASSPRDQPETQYF. The CDR3 DNA reads as TGTGCCAGCAGCCCCCGAGACCAGCCGGAGACCCAGTACTTC.

The chain has TRBV20-1 and TRBJ2-7, with 11 bases lining up with TRBD2. CDR1 and CDR2 from the germline V gene are DFQATT and SNEGSKA (reference sequence). V trimming: 4 bases; J trimming: 5 bases; junction bases outside the gene matches: 7. The CDR3 loop spans 14 amino acids. The CDR3 DNA follows: TGCAGTGCTAATAGCGGGGGGGCAAGGAACGAGCAGTACTTC. Protein product: CSANSGGARNEQYF.

This clonotype was observed many times. This chain joins TRBV10-3 and TRBJ1-1, with D unresolved. The CDR3 totals 13 residues. CDR1 and CDR2 (germline): ENHRY, SYGVKD. V was cut by 3 bases and J by 1 base, with 6 bases left in between. CDR3 in amino acids: CAISDQRNTEAFF. For the CDR3, the DNA is TGTGCCATCAGTGACCAACGGAACACTGAAGCTTTCTTT.

The rearrangement joins TRBV19 to TRBJ1-5; no firm D call. The V and J ends lost 3 bases and 1 base respectively, with 10 bases between them. This CDR3 comprises 15 residues. CDR1 LNHDA and CDR2 SQIVND come from the germline V gene (reference sequence). The chain's CDR3 is CASSIQPKSNQPQHF. CDR3 DNA sequence: TGTGCCAGTAGTATTCAACCGAAAAGCAATCAGCCCCAGCATTTT.

The chain has TRBV5-6 and TRBJ2-7; D call uncertain. V lost 2 bases and J lost 0, with 12 bases in between. Per germline, CDR1 SGHDT and CDR2 YYEEEE. The length of the CDR3 is 15 residues. In DNA form, the CDR3 reads TGTGCCAGCAGCTTTAGACTGATGAGCTCCTACGAGCAGTACTTC. Protein product: CASSFRLMSSYEQYF.

Comments on this clonotype: The limits of the CDR3 on the DNA are not certain, so only TCRdb's listed CDR3 is given. CDR3 sequence: CASSLAWDRGLNTGSCFF. The chain is built from TRBV5-1 and TRBJ2-2; TRBD1 is taken as the D call from the table, unchecked against the DNA. The CDR3 is 18 amino acids long, termini counted. Per the germline V gene, CDR1 is SGHRS and CDR2 is YFSETQ.

The chain employs TRBV5-8 and TRBJ1-6; no firm D call. CDR3 length: 15 amino acids. Trimming shortened V by 2 bases and J by 6 bases, and 12 bases separated the two germline ends. CDR1 and CDR2 from the germline V gene are SGHTS and YDEGEE. The CDR3: CASSFLGFVNSPLHF. Here the CDR3 DNA reads TGTGCCAGCAGCTTTCTAGGGTTTGTTAATTCACCCCTCCACTTT.

V usage is TRBV28 and J usage is TRBJ2-1; 14 bases map to TRBD2. V lost 4 bases and J lost 10; bases outside the gene matches: 9. This CDR3 contains 16 residues. Germline V gene lookup returns CDR1 MDHEN and CDR2 SYDVKM. DNA of the CDR3: TGTGCCAGCAGTTCCGGGACTAGCGGGGGCTCCGGGGAGCAGTTCTTC. The encoded protein is CASSSGTSGGSGEQFF.

A few counts support this clonotype. The chain carries TRBV7-2 and TRBJ2-7, with TRBD1 matching over 10 bases. This CDR3 comprises 15 residues. V was pared by 3 bases and J by 4 bases, with 6 bases of the junction left unmatched. CDR1 SGHTA and CDR2 FQGNSA come from the germline V gene. The chain's CDR3 is CASSFGQGQGYEQYF. CDR3 in DNA: TGTGCCAGCAGCTTCGGACAGGGACAGGGGTACGAGCAGTACTTC.

The sample holds many counts of this clonotype. The chain employs TRBV7-2 and TRBJ1-6; no clear D gene. The germline CDR1 and CDR2 sequences are SGHTA and FQGNSA. This CDR3 spans 14 amino acids. Trimming removed 6 bases from V and 3 bases from J, with 9 bases in between. The CDR3 here is CASSPYNYNSPLHF. CDR3 nucleotide sequence: TGTGCCAGCAGTCCGTACAACTATAATTCACCCCTCCACTTT.

This clonotype was recorded at least ten times. CDR3 residues: CASSLGGGGQETQYF. CDR3 nucleotides: TGCGCCAGCAGCTTAGGCGGTGGGGGACAAGAGACCCAGTACTTC. V is TRBV5-1 and J is TRBJ2-5; D possibly uses TRBD1 or TRBD2 (5 bases each). The CDR3 sequence is 15 residues long. Trimming removed 2 bases from V and 2 bases from J, with 13 bases in between. Germline CDR1 is SGHRS and CDR2 is YFSETQ.

This clonotype showed up just a few times. The chain combines TRBV11-2 with TRBJ2-3; no clear D. V lost 0 bases and J lost 2, with 12 bases in between. The CDR3 spans 16 residues. Per germline, CDR1 SGHAT and CDR2 FQNNGV. DNA of the CDR3: TGTGCCAGCAGCTTAGATATAGCAAGATTCACAGATACGCAGTATTTT. This sequence encodes CASSLDIARFTDTQYF.

This clonotype was picked up a small number of times. The chain combines TRBV6-5 with TRBJ2-2; the D is unclear. The V gene lost 2 bases and the J gene lost 4 bases, with 11 bases spanning the gap. Germline lookup yields CDR1 MNHEY and CDR2 SVGAGI. The CDR3 runs to 15 residues. CDR3 region: CASSYENPGTGELFF. The CDR3 bases are TGTGCCAGCAGTTACGAAAATCCCGGCACCGGGGAGCTGTTTTTT.

This clonotype appeared a few times. The rearrangement links TRBV19 to TRBJ2-7, with D possibly TRBD1 on 5 matching bases. Germline V CDR1 and CDR2: LNHDA, SQIVND (reference sequence). V lost 5 bases to trimming and J lost 0 bases, with 11 bases between them. The CDR3 contains 14 residues. CDR3 residues: CASSGDSYSYEQYF. The CDR3 DNA reads TGTGCCAGTAGTGGTGACAGTTACTCCTACGAGCAGTACTTC.

This clonotype appeared many times. The rearrangement links TRBV5-1 to TRBJ1-1; D possibly corresponds to TRBD1 (6 bases). Deletions cut 4 bases from V and 6 bases from J, with 19 bases between. The germline CDR1 and CDR2 sequences are SGHRS and YFSETQ. This CDR3 spans 15 amino acids. The CDR3 is CASSTQQGTRSEAFF. CDR3 sequence (DNA): TGCGCCAGCAGCACCCAACAGGGAACGAGGTCTGAAGCTTTCTTT.

The table lists this clonotype with many counts. The chain combines TRBV11-2 with TRBJ1-2; TRBD1 is a possible D gene (6 bases). V was trimmed by 5 bases and J by 3 bases, leaving 10 bases between them. CDR1 is SGHAT, CDR2 FQNNGV, per germline. This CDR3 is 13 amino acids long. The CDR3: CASSRRGYYGYTF. The DNA for the CDR3 is TGTGCCAGCAGCCGCAGGGGCTACTATGGCTACACCTTC.

The table lists this clonotype with many counts. The chain carries TRBV12-3 or TRBV12-4 and TRBJ1-2; the D is unclear. The V end lost 3 bases, the J end lost 7 bases, and 6 bases lay between the germline ends. The CDR3 runs 11 residues. The CDR3 DNA reads TGTGCCAGCAGTTTGGCGGTTGGCTACACCTTC. Amino acids: CASSLAVGYTF.

The sample holds a few counts of this clonotype. This chain connects TRBV4-3 to TRBJ2-7, with TRBD1 matching over 9 bases. The V segment lost 1 base and the J segment 2 bases; nucleotides outside the gene matches: 6. There are 16 residues in the CDR3. The germline gives CDR1 LGHNA, CDR2 YSLEER. CDR3: CASSQAPGQGTYEQYF. In DNA, the CDR3 is TGCGCCAGCAGCCAAGCTCCAGGACAGGGGACCTACGAGCAGTACTTC.

This clonotype appeared many times. The chain has TRBV6-2 or TRBV6-3 and TRBJ1-2; a weak D match, TRBD1 (6 bases). The germline CDR1 and CDR2 sequences are MNHEY and SVGEGT. This CDR3 is built from 12 residues. Trimming shortened V by 5 bases and J by 5 bases, and 9 bases separated the two germline ends. CDR3 nucleotide sequence: TGTGCCAGCAGTACGCAGGGGTATGGCTACACCTTC. Protein sequence: CASSTQGYGYTF.

As for this clonotype: A much larger clone lies a single base off, so this may be a read error. This chain links TRBV10-2 with TRBJ1-2; D not resolved. The germline V gene encodes CDR1 WSHSY and CDR2 SAAADI. The CDR3 extends over 11 amino acids. The chain's CDR3 is CASTAGYVYTF. The CDR3 bases are TGCGCCAGCACTGCGGGCTATGTCTACACCTTC.

V gene TRBV20-1 combines with J gene TRBJ2-5, with 9 positions matching TRBD2. Unmatched junction bases numbered 9, after V lost 5 bases and J lost 5 bases. Germline lookup yields CDR1 DFQATT and CDR2 SNEGSKA (reference sequence). This CDR3 is 14 amino acids long. The CDR3 here is CSAHLAGGLETQYF. As DNA, the CDR3 is TGCAGTGCTCACCTGGCGGGGGGGCTCGAGACCCAGTACTTC.

This clonotype was recorded many times. The V and J genes are TRBV7-2 and TRBJ2-2; D possibly uses TRBD1 or TRBD2 (6 bases each). CDR3 length equals 13 residues. In germline, CDR1 is SGHTA, CDR2 FQGNSA. V dropped 8 bases and J dropped 7 bases, with 14 bases sitting between them. The CDR3 bases are TGTGCCAGCGGCCGGGGGCAAGGCGGGGAGCTGTTTTTT. Protein sequence: CASGRGQGGELFF.

The sample holds many counts of this clonotype. This chain connects TRBV5-1 to TRBJ2-7, with 10 bases identical to TRBD1. From germline, CDR1 is SGHRS and CDR2 YFSETQ. Trimming removed 4 bases from V and 3 bases from J; junction bases left unmatched: 7. The CDR3 contains 15 residues. In DNA, the CDR3 is TGCGCCAGCAGCCGATCAGGGACAGGGGTCTACGAGCAGTACTTC. This sequence encodes CASSRSGTGVYEQYF.

The table lists this clonotype with a few counts. The V call is TRBV24-1, the J call TRBJ2-5; 8 nucleotides agree with TRBD1. There are 17 residues in the CDR3. From germline, CDR1 is KGHDR and CDR2 SFDVKD. The ends lost 3 bases at V and 1 base at J; junction bases unmatched: 9. The CDR3 region has the DNA TGTGCCACCAGTGATCCAACAGGGGGGCACCTCCAAGAGACCCAGTACTTC. This encodes CATSDPTGGHLQETQYF.

This sequence joins TRBV6-6 and TRBJ1-3, with D perhaps TRBD1 (6 bases). CDR3 length: 17 residues. CDR1 and CDR2 (germline): MNHNY, SVGAGI (reference sequence). Deletions cut 5 bases from V and 0 bases from J, with 17 bases between. Here the CDR3 DNA reads TGTGCCAGCAGTCACGACAGGCCCGGTTACTCTGGAAACACCATATATTTT. Protein sequence: CASSHDRPGYSGNTIYF.